The TCR beta chain under discussion was sequenced for a study of T cell responses to AZD1222 COVID-19 vaccine (dated by TCRdb to 2020 to 2022). At the level of the whole study: Because spike-specific TCR depth and breadth did not differ between the two schedules, AZD1222 recipients who got a second dose at roughly 4 weeks were pooled with those who got a second dose at roughly 12 weeks. Enrollment into the trials was organized by age into subgroups of 18-55, 56-69 and 70-plus years, and those subgroups contained approximately 150, 30 and 60 TCR-sequenced participants, respectively. A total of under 250 trial participants underwent TCR sequencing, of whom approximately 200 had received two doses of AZD1222 and approximately 26 had received two doses of the MenACWY control vaccine.

The sample's time point label, in plain terms: baseline before first vaccination. Vaccinee samples were obtained from the UK trials COV001 and COV002, which included a single-blind randomized controlled phase 2/3 trial of AZD1222 (ChAdOx1 nCoV-19) in healthy adults. Trial participant PBMC samples were collected at day 0 and day 28 after the second dose for TCRbeta chain sequencing. The CDR3 regions of human TCRbeta chains were analyzed by immunosequencing. From the authors' description of their analysis: Repertoire TCRs were checked for matches against a reference library of SARS-CoV-2-specific TCRs that had been generated using the MIRA antigen-specificity platform. Breadth was defined as the fraction of unique TCRs that were SARS-CoV-2-associated. Depth was defined as the fraction of total T cells that were SARS-CoV-2-associated. Using the MIRA data, each spike-specific TCR was assigned both to the spike region to which the TCR was reactive and to a CD4 or CD8 class. Log10-transformed breadth and depth values were compared by one-way ANOVA with Sidak's multiple comparisons tests. The table comes from immuneACCESS by way of TCRdb, which keeps in-frame sequences with V and J called. Part of the clones is missing from these tables; in studies checked, under half for an unresolved V gene and the rest for unknown reasons. V, J and clone size are taken as reported in that table, and D and trimming were inferred from the DNA itself. The table for this sample lists approximately 160,000 clones; more than 85% of them were counted only once. The ten biggest clones cover 0.7% to 0.9% of the sample.

As for this clone: The specificity of this receptor is unknown. The record has no base qualities; no much larger clone is one base away.

Study-level results and caveats: Participants were mostly white British and included more females than males, and it was suggested by the authors that clonal diversity may have been underestimated. In the small 56-69-year group, the increase in depth fell short of significance, most likely because of low power. Spike-specific TCR breadth and depth rose significantly after two AZD1222 doses compared with day 0 and with MenACWY recipients. The vaccine-associated CD4 TCRs covered the entire spike protein, and the dominant responses fell in regions 160-218 and 743-854. Epitopes outside the regions mutated in the B.1.351 and B.1.1.7 variants were reportedly recognized by nearly half of the unique spike-specific TCRs. Because no samples from the day 14 peak response were available, repertoires could be characterized only after the peak T cell response. Conclusions about previously exposed vaccinees are limited, since just five or six AZD1222 recipients were seropositive for SARS-CoV-2 at baseline.

Looking up the germline V gene yields CDR1 SGHDN and CDR2 FVKESK. The germline ends are 10 bases apart after V is trimmed by 1 base and J by 1 base. Measured from the cysteine to the phenylalanine, the CDR3 is 15 residues long. Here the CDR3 DNA is all that survives: 45 bases in frame from base 1. This material consisted of peripheral blood, taken on day 0 of AZD1222 vaccination. The chain was built from TRBV14 and TRBJ1-2; TRBD1 is a weak D gene call, 5 bases matching. The TCR sequence derives from an adult in good health. The base sequence is TGTGCCAGCAGCCAAGTTGGGGGGAGTAACTATGGCTACACCTTC. Its protein is CASSQVGGSNYGYTF.